The 13 T cell receptor beta chains in this list originate from one sample, sequenced in a study of shared clonotypes between healthy human individuals. Measured with immunoSEQ multiplex PCR; TCRdb has only the in-frame clones, and not every one. Of roughly 2,300,000 clones detected, under 95% appear once; the ten largest clones hold about 0.41%. The specimen sequenced was naive CD4+ T cells from PBMCs. Subset of the sample: CD45RA+ positively selected. These receptor sequences come from a man aged 18 to 35 in good health. Some clones in this sample may be carry-over from other donors' samples.

The chain links TRBV7-2 to TRBJ2-3; possible D gene TRBD2, 6 bases. The CDR3 is made up of 16 amino acids. CDR1 SGHTA and CDR2 FQGNSA come from the germline V gene. Trimming took 5 bases from V and 2 from J, leaving 17 bases between them. The CDR3 loop reads CASSLLGLSFTDTQYF. For the CDR3, the DNA is TGTGCCAGCAGCCTACTCGGACTATCCTTCACAGATACGCAGTATTTT.

The chain combines TRBV20-1 with TRBJ2-7; TRBD1 might be the D (5 bases). Germline CDR1 DFQATT, CDR2 SNEGSKA (reference sequence). The length of the CDR3 is 11 residues. V lost 6 bases, J lost 6 bases, and 12 bases lay in between. The DNA for the CDR3 is TGCAGTGCGGAACCTCAGGGCGAGCAGTACTTC. Translation: CSAEPQGEQYF.

This clone was recorded once. The gene calls are TRBV5-4 and TRBJ1-1; D gene uncertain. V lost 1 base and J 6 bases, leaving 19 bases between the germline ends. This CDR3 contains 16 residues. Germline CDR1 reads SGHNT; CDR2 reads YYREEE (reference sequence). CDR3 protein: CASSLMPSRVSAEAFF. The CDR3 DNA follows: TGTGCCAGCAGCTTGATGCCCAGTAGGGTATCTGCTGAAGCTTTCTTT.

This chain connects TRBV5-1 to TRBJ2-7; D is undetermined. The CDR3 sequence is 14 residues long. Looked up from germline, CDR1 is SGHRS and CDR2 is YFSETQ. Trimming shortened V by 2 bases and J by 0 bases, and 9 bases separated the two germline ends. The CDR3 spells CASSFLESSYEQYF. The CDR3 DNA is TGCGCCAGCAGCTTCTTGGAGAGCTCCTACGAGCAGTACTTC.

This chain joins TRBV11-2 and TRBJ2-7; 8 nucleotides line up with TRBD2. Germline values: CDR1 SGHAT, CDR2 FQNNGV. Trimming at V came to 4 bases and at J to 0 bases, leaving 5 bases not matched to a gene. The CDR3 covers 15 residues. The CDR3 DNA sequence: TGTGCCAGCAGCTCTAGCGGGTTGGGCTCCTACGAGCAGTACTTC. It encodes CASSSSGLGSYEQYF. The variable domain in full, completed from reference TRBV11-2 and TRBJ2-7, reads EAGVAQSPRYKIIEKRQSVAFWCNPISGHATLYWYQQILGQGPKLLIQFQNNGVVDDSQLPKDRFSAERLKGVDSTLKIQPAKLEDSAVYLCASSSSGLGSYEQYFGPGTRLTVT.

The chain employs TRBV18 and TRBJ2-7; D perhaps matches TRBD1 (6 bases). Trimming cost V 5 bases and J 4 bases, with 9 bases left between them. Germline V gives CDR1 KGHSH, CDR2 LQKENI. The CDR3 length is 12 residues. The CDR3 coding sequence is TGTGCCAGCTCAACACAGGGATACGAGCAGTACTTC. Its translation: CASSTQGYEQYF. Complete variable domain (other parts from reference TRBV18 and TRBJ2-7): NAGVMQNPRHLVRRRGQEARLRCSPMKGHSHVYWYRQLPEEGLKFMVYLQKENIIDESGMPKERFSAEFPKEGPSILRIQQVVRGDSAAYFCASSTQGYEQYFGPGTRLTVT.

The chain links TRBV7-3 to TRBJ2-1, with 8 bases that match TRBD1. Losses at the gene ends were 1 base for V and 0 bases for J; bases not matched to a gene: 5. Looked up from germline, CDR1 is SGHTA and CDR2 is FQGTGA. The CDR3 contains 17 residues. The CDR3 reads CASSLRGRGPSYNEQFF. The DNA for the CDR3 is TGTGCCAGCAGCTTAAGGGGCAGGGGGCCCTCCTACAATGAGCAGTTCTTC. The whole variable domain, remainder taken from reference TRBV7-3 and TRBJ2-1, is GAGVSQTPSNKVTEKGKYVELRCDPISGHTALYWYRQSLGQGPEFLIYFQGTGAADDSGLPNDRFFAVRPEGSVSTLKIQRTERGDSAVYLCASSLRGRGPSYNEQFFGPGTRLTVL.

V and J are TRBV6-4 and TRBJ1-5; D ambiguous. This CDR3 comprises 14 residues. The germline gives CDR1 MRHNA, CDR2 SNTAGT. V was pared by 4 bases and J by 0 bases, with 7 bases between. This chain's CDR3 is CASSVFYSNQPQHF. For the CDR3, the DNA is TGTGCCAGCAGTGTTTTTTATAGCAATCAGCCCCAGCATTTT.

The chain carries TRBV6-5 and TRBJ2-5; the D gene is possibly TRBD2 (5 bases). The germline CDR1 and CDR2 sequences are MNHEY and SVGAGI. V dropped 5 bases and J dropped 5 bases, with 9 bases sitting between them. The CDR3 extends over 12 amino acids. CDR3 in DNA: TGTGCCAGCAGTATCCCGGGGGAGACCCAGTACTTC. Translating it yields CASSIPGETQYF.

The rearrangement links TRBV28 to TRBJ1-2, with 9 bases fitting TRBD1. The CDR3 is made up of 13 amino acids. The ends lost 4 bases at V and 6 bases at J; junction bases unmatched: 3. CDR1 is MDHEN and CDR2 is SYDVKM in the germline V gene. The CDR3 DNA reads TGTGCCAGCAGTTCCTGGACAGGGGATGGCTACACCTTC. Protein: CASSSWTGDGYTF.

The gene calls are TRBV7-2 and TRBJ1-4; D gene unclear. The CDR3 has 14 residues. Between the trimmed V and J ends, which lost 3 bases and 5 bases, there was a span of 10 bases. Per the germline V gene, CDR1 is SGHTA and CDR2 is FQGNSA. The CDR3 bases are TGTGCCAGCAGCTTTTCCATCCAGAATGAAAAACTGTTTTTT. It yields the protein CASSFSIQNEKLFF.

V and J are TRBV28 and TRBJ1-1; no definite D call. This CDR3 spans 15 amino acids. Trimming pared 6 bases from V and 5 bases from J, leaving 19 bases between. Germline V CDR1 and CDR2: MDHEN, SYDVKM. DNA of the CDR3: TGTGCCAGCAGCTCCCCCCTACTAGGCGGGACTGAAGCTTTCTTT. This gives the protein CASSSPLLGGTEAFF.

This clone was seen only once. The V gene is TRBV27, the J gene TRBJ2-1; perhaps TRBD2 as D (6 bases). This CDR3 has 17 residues. Per germline, CDR1 MNHEY and CDR2 SMNVEV (reference sequence). Trimming stripped 2 bases from V and 11 bases from J, with 25 bases between. The CDR3 spells CASSLRPDRGKGSKQFF. The CDR3 DNA follows: TGTGCCAGCAGTTTACGCCCCGACCGCGGGAAGGGCTCAAAGCAGTTCTTC.